Listed below are T cell receptor beta chains from one sample, sequenced in a study of OX40 agonist ivuxolimab in advanced cancers. Repertoires were generated with immunoSEQ multiplex PCR, while TCRdb's copy carries only in-frame clones and drops some. The sample includes 90,000 to 100,000 clones, 70% to 90% of them seen just once. This material consisted of CD4+ or CD8+ T cells sorted from blood, taken in a trial of the OX40 agonist ivuxolimab. The receptor source for this set is an adult with an advanced solid tumor such as melanoma, head and neck, liver or kidney cancer. The CDR3 runs from the conserved cysteine through the conserved F or W. D genes are given only for firm matches.

D gene	V gene	J gene	CDR3 DNA	CDR3 protein
TRBD2	TRBV7-2	TRBJ2-1	TGTGCCAGCAGCTCCAGTCCGGCTAGCGGGGGCTACAATGAGCAGTTCTTC	CASSSSPASGGYNEQFF
NA	TRBV9	TRBJ1-4	TGTGCCAGCAGCCCCCGAGGGGGTCAGAACAATGAAAAACTGTTTTTT	CASSPRGGQNNEKLFF
NA	TRBV13	TRBJ1-3	TGTGCCAGCAGCCGACTCCCCGCCGGGAGCTCTGGAAACACCATATATTTT	CASSRLPAGSSGNTIYF
NA	TRBV18	TRBJ2-2	TGTGCCAGCTCACCGGAGCGGGCCTTCGGCGGGGAGCTGTTTTTT	CASSPERAFGGELFF
TRBD2	TRBV7-2	TRBJ2-1	TGTGCCAGCAGCTTTCAGGGGGGACTAGCGGGAGGTCGGCAGTTCTTC	CASSFQGGLAGGRQFF
NA	TRBV7-3	TRBJ2-2	TGTGCCAGCAGCCGGGAGTCGGACACCGGGGAGCTGTTTTTT	CASSRESDTGELFF
NA	TRBV10-3	TRBJ2-1	TGTGCCATCAGTGAGAGGCGGGACGGGAATGAGCAGTTCTTC	CAISERRDGNEQFF
NA	TRBV18	TRBJ2-2	TGTGCCAGCTTCCGAACCGGCACCGGGGAGCTGTTTTTT	CASFRTGTGELFF
NA	TRBV7-2	TRBJ2-3	TGTGCCAGCAGCTTAGTTGCGGGCTTGCGCACAGATACGCAGTATTTT	CASSLVAGLRTDTQYF
NA	TRBV5-1	TRBJ2-3	TGCGCCAGCAGCTCGATCCTTGGGGATACGCAGTATTTT	CASSSILGDTQYF
NA	TRBV5-6	TRBJ2-6	TGTGCCAGCAGCTTCGGGCAGGGATTCTCTGGGGCCAACGTCCTGACTTTC	CASSFGQGFSGANVLTF
TRBD1	TRBV10-3	TRBJ2-1	TGTGTCAGCGGGACGGGACAGGGGGATTACAATGAGCAGTTCTTC	CVSGTGQGDYNEQFF
NA	TRBV6-1	TRBJ2-7	TGTGCCAGCAGTGAACTTTATACAGGGTTGAACTTCGAGCAGTACTTC	CASSELYTGLNFEQYF
TRBD2	TRBV7-9	TRBJ2-1	TGTGCCATACCGCCTACCCTAGCGGCTTCCTACAATGAGCAGTTCTTC	CAIPPTLAASYNEQFF
TRBD1	TRBV18	TRBJ1-1	TGTGCCAGCTCACCACTAGGGACAGGACGAAACACTGAAGCTTTCTTT	CASSPLGTGRNTEAFF
TRBD1	TRBV6-6	TRBJ1-6	TGTGCCAGCAGTCAGGGACAGGGAGGTTCACCCCTCCACTTT	CASSQGQGGSPLHF
TRBD2	TRBV2	TRBJ2-7	TGTGCCAGCAGTATCGTAGCGGGGGCGAGCTCCTACGAGCAGTACTTC	CASSIVAGASSYEQYF
TRBD1	TRBV29-1	TRBJ1-4	TGCAGCGTTGGGACAGGGGGCGAAGAAAAACTGTTTTTT	CSVGTGGEEKLFF
NA	TRBV11-2	TRBJ2-3	TGTGCCAGCAACAGTAGGGACGATACGCAGTATTTT	CASNSRDDTQYF
TRBD2	TRBV7-2	TRBJ2-5	TGTGCCAGCAGCTTGGGGACTAGCGGGGCGGGGGAGACCCAGTACTTC	CASSLGTSGAGETQYF
NA	TRBV7-2	TRBJ2-1	TGTGCCAGCAGCCGCAAAGGAGGTGAGCAGTTCTTC	CASSRKGGEQFF
TRBD1	TRBV7-9	TRBJ2-7	TGTGCCAGCAGCCCCGGGACAGGGGGCTCGGGTTCCTACGAGCAGTACTTC	CASSPGTGGSGSYEQYF
TRBD1	TRBV27	TRBJ1-6	TGTGCCAGCAGTCTCTCCGGGACAGTTAATAATTCACCCCTCCACTTT	CASSLSGTVNNSPLHF
NA	TRBV5-1	TRBJ2-7	TGCGCCAGCAGCTTGGATGGAAGCTCCTACGAGCAGTACTTC	CASSLDGSSYEQYF
NA	TRBV6-5	TRBJ1-1	TGTGCCAGCTCCAATTGGGGGGCTGAAGCTTTCTTT	CASSNWGAEAFF